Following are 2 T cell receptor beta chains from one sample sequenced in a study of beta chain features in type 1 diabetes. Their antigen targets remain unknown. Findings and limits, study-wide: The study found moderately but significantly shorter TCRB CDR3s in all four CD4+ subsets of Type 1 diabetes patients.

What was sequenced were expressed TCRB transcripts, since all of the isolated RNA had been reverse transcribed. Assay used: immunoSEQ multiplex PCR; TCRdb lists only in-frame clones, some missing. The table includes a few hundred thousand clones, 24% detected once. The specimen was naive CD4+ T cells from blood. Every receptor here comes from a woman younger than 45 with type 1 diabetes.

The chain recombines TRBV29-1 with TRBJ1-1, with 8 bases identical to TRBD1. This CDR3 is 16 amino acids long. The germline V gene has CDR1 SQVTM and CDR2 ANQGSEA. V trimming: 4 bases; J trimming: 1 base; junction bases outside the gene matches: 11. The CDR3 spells CSVARDPQGGNTEAFF. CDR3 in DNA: TGCAGCGTTGCTCGGGACCCACAGGGGGGGAACACTGAAGCTTTCTTT.

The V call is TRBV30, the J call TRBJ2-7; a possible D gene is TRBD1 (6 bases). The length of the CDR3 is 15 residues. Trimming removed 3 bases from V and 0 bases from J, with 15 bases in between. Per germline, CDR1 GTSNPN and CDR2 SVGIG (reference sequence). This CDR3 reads CAWRQDSGYSYEQYF. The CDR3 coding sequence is TGTGCCTGGAGACAGGACAGCGGCTACTCCTACGAGCAGTACTTC.